A selection of T cell receptor beta chains follows, all from one sample in a study of cytomegalovirus exposure and HLA in healthy donors. TCRdb's copy holds only in-frame clones and misses some; the assay was immunoSEQ multiplex PCR. Of roughly 130,000 clones in the sample, approximately 91% were seen once. The sequencing input was PBMCs. These receptors all stem from a man aged 25-45 years in good health and CMV-seronegative. Both conserved end residues are part of each CDR3. The D gene is left open where the match is weak. A row's size may be missing; if present it is once, few, many or a size class.

TRBV7-2,NA,NA,TRBJ2-3,CASSLNKAGQRDTDTQYF,TGTGCCAGCAGCTTGAATAAGGCGGGACAGAGAGACACAGATACGCAGTATTTT
TRBV5-4,NA,NA,TRBJ2-7,CASSLAGESYEQYF,TGTGCCAGCAGCTTGGCTGGGGAGTCCTACGAGCAGTACTTC
TRBV7-9,NA,NA,TRBJ2-3,CASSLPSGSGTDTQYF,TGTGCCAGCAGCCTCCCCTCCGGGAGCGGGACAGATACGCAGTATTTT
TRBV18,NA,NA,TRBJ1-1,CASSPRSLEGAEAFF,TGTGCCAGCTCACCACGATCTCTAGAGGGGGCTGAAGCTTTCTTT
TRBV30,NA,NA,TRBJ2-7,CAWSMAGPYEQYF,TGTGCCTGGAGTATGGCGGGGCCCTACGAGCAGTACTTC
TRBV25-1,TRBD1,few,TRBJ2-7,CASRATGGGYEQYF,TGTGCCAGCAGGGCGACAGGGGGCGGGTACGAGCAGTACTTC
TRBV7-2,TRBD1,NA,TRBJ1-4,CASSPGDRGRFEKLFF,TGTGCCAGCAGCCCAGGGGACAGGGGAAGGTTTGAAAAACTGTTTTTT
TRBV30,TRBD1,NA,TRBJ2-1,CAWSKQGAPYNEQFF,TGTGCCTGGAGTAAACAGGGGGCCCCCTACAATGAGCAGTTCTTC
TRBV18,NA,NA,TRBJ1-5,CASSSTESSNQPQHF,TGTGCCAGCTCATCTACAGAATCTAGCAATCAGCCCCAGCATTTT
TRBV30,NA,once,TRBJ2-5,CAWSLGEETQYF,TGTGCCTGGTCGCTAGGGGAAGAGACCCAGTACTTC
TRBV2,NA,NA,TRBJ1-1,CASSEVTGSSRAFF,TGTGCCAGCAGTGAGGTAACAGGGAGTAGTAGAGCTTTCTTT
TRBV6-5,NA,NA,TRBJ1-1,CASSSRSQNTEAFF,TGTGCCAGCAGTTCACGGTCCCAGAACACTGAAGCTTTCTTT
TRBV7-2,TRBD1,NA,TRBJ1-2,CASSPTGTVAGYTF,TGTGCCAGCAGCCCAACCGGGACAGTCGCGGGCTACACCTTC
TRBV6-5,NA,NA,TRBJ2-5,CASTYSRRAQETQYF,TGTGCCAGCACTTACTCTAGGCGGGCCCAAGAGACCCAGTACTTC
TRBV10-1,TRBD1,NA,TRBJ2-2,CASRRDSRTGELFF,TGCGCCAGCAGGAGGGACAGCCGGACCGGGGAGCTGTTTTTT
TRBV11-2,NA,NA,TRBJ2-7,CASSLEGTGNYEQYF,TGTGCCAGCAGCTTGGAAGGGACTGGGAACTACGAGCAGTACTTC
TRBV7-9,NA,few,TRBJ1-1,CASIPNTEAFF,TGTGCCAGCATCCCTAACACTGAAGCTTTCTTT
TRBV4-2,NA,NA,TRBJ2-7,CASSQDTYEQYF,TGTGCCAGCAGCCAAGATACCTACGAGCAGTACTTC
TRBV5-4,TRBD2,NA,TRBJ2-7,CASSTSGNSYEQYF,TGTGCCAGCAGCACTAGCGGGAACTCCTACGAGCAGTACTTC
TRBV18,TRBD2,NA,TRBJ2-1,CASSPSSGGRGEQFF,TGTGCCAGCTCACCATCTAGCGGGGGGAGGGGTGAGCAGTTCTTC
TRBV30,NA,NA,TRBJ2-1,CAWSPRNEQFF,TGTGCCTGGAGTCCCAGAAATGAGCAGTTCTTC
TRBV5-1,NA,NA,TRBJ1-3,CASSLDTGNTIYF,TGCGCCAGCAGCCTCGACACTGGAAACACCATATATTTT
TRBV30,NA,NA,TRBJ2-1,CAWSVHRDEQFF,TGTGCCTGGAGTGTACACAGGGATGAGCAGTTCTTC
TRBV27,TRBD2,NA,TRBJ2-3,CASSSSSGRAVDTQYF,TGTGCCAGCAGTTCCTCTAGCGGGAGGGCCGTGGATACGCAGTATTTT
TRBV27,TRBD2,NA,TRBJ2-1,CASSSWTSVSDEQFF,TGTGCCAGCAGTTCCTGGACTAGCGTGAGCGATGAGCAGTTCTTC
TRBV30,TRBD1,NA,TRBJ1-4,CAWRRGQGEKLFF,TGTGCCTGGAGGAGGGGGCAGGGTGAAAAACTGTTTTTT
TRBV27,NA,NA,TRBJ2-3,CASGLGGPDTQYF,TGTGCCAGCGGCCTCGGTGGGCCAGATACGCAGTATTTT
TRBV6-5,NA,NA,TRBJ2-2,CATRPTTGELFF,TGTGCCACCCGACCGACTACCGGGGAGCTGTTTTTT
TRBV7-3,NA,few,TRBJ2-3,CASSFIGNPTDTQYF,TGTGCCAGCAGCTTCATCGGGAATCCCACAGATACGCAGTATTTT
TRBV5-1,NA,NA,TRBJ2-7,CASSLGTAFEGYEQYF,TGCGCCAGCAGCTTGGGGACTGCTTTTGAGGGATACGAGCAGTACTTC
TRBV30,TRBD1,NA,TRBJ1-4,CAWRLQGAGEKLFF,TGTGCCTGGAGGCTACAGGGGGCTGGAGAAAAACTGTTTTTT
TRBV7-9,TRBD2,NA,TRBJ2-3,CASSLSGRADTQYF,TGTGCCAGCAGCTTAAGCGGGAGGGCCGATACGCAGTATTTT
TRBV9,TRBD1,NA,TRBJ2-7,CASSIGTGKGEQYF,TGTGCCAGCAGCATCGGGACAGGGAAGGGCGAGCAGTACTTC
TRBV10-3,NA,NA,TRBJ2-7,CAIRGEGGEQYF,TGTGCCATCAGAGGCGAGGGCGGCGAGCAGTACTTC
TRBV6-6,NA,NA,TRBJ2-3,CATLSLLTDTQYF,TGTGCCACCCTAAGCCTCTTAACAGATACGCAGTATTTT
TRBV2,TRBD2,NA,TRBJ2-4,CASSASGGARGAKNIQYF,TGTGCCAGCAGTGCGAGCGGGGGGGCTAGGGGAGCCAAAAACATTCAGTACTTC
TRBV9,NA,NA,TRBJ1-4,CASSATGSSNEKLFF,TGTGCCAGCAGCGCCACAGGGTCCTCTAATGAAAAACTGTTTTTT
TRBV7-3,TRBD1,NA,TRBJ1-3,CASSRDRAAGNTIYF,TGTGCCAGCAGCAGGGACAGGGCCGCTGGAAACACCATATATTTT
TRBV29-1,TRBD1,NA,TRBJ2-2,CSVAWTGINTGELFF,TGCAGCGTCGCCTGGACAGGGATAAACACCGGGGAGCTGTTTTTT
TRBV6-4,NA,few,TRBJ1-1,CASSSTGENTEAFF,TGTGCCAGCAGTTCGACGGGAGAGAACACTGAAGCTTTCTTT
TRBV9,NA,NA,TRBJ2-3,CASSVAGRTTDTQYF,TGTGCCAGCAGCGTAGCAGGGAGGACGACAGATACGCAGTATTTT
TRBV6-6,NA,NA,TRBJ2-1,CASSYEGVYEQFF,TGTGCCAGCAGTTACGAAGGGGTATATGAGCAGTTCTTC
TRBV2,TRBD2,NA,TRBJ2-5,CASSDWGQGLAGGSKETQYF,TGTGCCAGCAGTGACTGGGGACAGGGACTAGCGGGAGGATCCAAAGAGACCCAGTACTTC
TRBV19,TRBD2,NA,TRBJ2-7,CATSLAGGPSPYEQYF,TGTGCCACCTCACTAGCGGGAGGGCCCTCCCCTTACGAGCAGTACTTC
TRBV5-1,TRBD1,NA,TRBJ1-1,CASSRTGDNTEAFF,TGCGCCAGCAGCCGGACAGGAGATAACACTGAAGCTTTCTTT
TRBV9,TRBD2,NA,TRBJ2-2,CASSPKELAGINTGELFF,TGTGCCAGCAGCCCGAAGGAACTAGCGGGGATAAACACCGGGGAGCTGTTTTTT
TRBV2,NA,NA,TRBJ2-7,CASPKYLDSSSSYEQYF,TGTGCCAGCCCGAAATATTTGGACAGTTCCTCCTCCTACGAGCAGTACTTC
TRBV14,NA,NA,TRBJ1-1,CASSQQGWANTEAFF,TGTGCCAGCAGCCAACAGGGATGGGCGAACACTGAAGCTTTCTTT
TRBV7-2,TRBD2,NA,TRBJ2-5,CASSWAGGLETQYF,TGTGCCAGCAGTTGGGCGGGAGGGCTAGAGACCCAGTACTTC
TRBV7-3,TRBD2,NA,TRBJ2-1,CASSLGLVASEQFF,TGTGCCAGCAGCTTAGGACTAGTGGCTTCTGAGCAGTTCTTC
TRBV6-6,NA,NA,TRBJ1-5,CASSYGRASNQPQHF,TGTGCCAGCAGTTACGGCAGGGCAAGCAATCAGCCCCAGCATTTT
TRBV6-1,NA,NA,TRBJ2-3,CASTRVTDTQYF,TGTGCCAGCACCAGGGTCACAGATACGCAGTATTTT
TRBV18,NA,NA,TRBJ1-1,CASSATLTEAFF,TGTGCCAGCTCAGCGACTCTAACTGAAGCTTTCTTT
TRBV6-1,TRBD1,few,TRBJ1-2,CASRETGSWDGYTF,TGTGCCAGCAGGGAGACAGGGTCATGGGATGGCTACACCTTC
TRBV11-2,NA,NA,TRBJ2-1,CASSPRDFVYNEQFF,TGTGCCAGCAGCCCCCGGGACTTTGTTTACAATGAGCAGTTCTTC
TRBV29-1,NA,NA,TRBJ2-4,CSAQTLADIQYF,TGCAGCGCCCAAACTTTAGCGGACATTCAGTACTTC
TRBV2,NA,NA,TRBJ1-6,CASSASVLNSPLHF,TGTGCCAGCAGTGCGTCAGTCCTCAATTCACCCCTCCACTTT
TRBV18,TRBD2,NA,TRBJ2-1,CASSPLLTSGTSNEQFF,TGTGCCAGCTCACCCCTTCTTACTAGCGGGACCTCTAATGAGCAGTTCTTC
TRBV2,NA,NA,TRBJ1-5,CASSEVGGQPQHF,TGTGCCAGCAGTGAAGTGGGAGGCCAGCCCCAGCATTTT